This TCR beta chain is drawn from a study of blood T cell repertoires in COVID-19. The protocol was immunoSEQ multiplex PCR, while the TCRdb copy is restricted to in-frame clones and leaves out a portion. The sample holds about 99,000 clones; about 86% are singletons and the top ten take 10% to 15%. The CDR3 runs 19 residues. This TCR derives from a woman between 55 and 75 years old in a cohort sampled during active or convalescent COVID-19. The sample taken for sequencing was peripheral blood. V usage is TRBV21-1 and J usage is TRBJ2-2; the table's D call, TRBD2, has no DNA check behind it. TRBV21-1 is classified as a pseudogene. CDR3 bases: TGTGCCAGCAGCAAATCGGAAGTTAGCCAGACCTCGAACACCGGGGAGCTGTTTTTT. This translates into CASSKSEVSQTSNTGELFF.